These T cell receptor beta chains were read from a single sample in a study of memory CD4+ T cells and cytomegalovirus serostatus. Generated by immunoSEQ multiplex PCR, the TCRdb table keeps only in-frame clones and is missing some. The table records more than 45,000 clones, roughly four fifths of them present only once. The sample consisted of memory CD4+ T cells from blood. The receptors here all came from an adult in good health and CMV-seronegative. CDR3s include the opening cysteine and the closing phenylalanine or tryptophan. A D gene is named only where the DNA matches it firmly. Expanded clones are given a class, and other clones once, few, many or no size at all.

V gene	J gene	clone size	D gene	CDR3 length	CDR3 protein	CDR3 DNA
TRBV19	TRBJ1-4	NA	NA	14	CASRSPGSNEKLFF	TGTGCCAGTAGGTCCCCCGGGAGTAATGAAAAACTGTTTTTT
TRBV9	TRBJ1-6	NA	NA	15	CASSAGASYNSPLHF	TGTGCCAGCAGCGCAGGGGCGTCCTATAATTCACCCCTCCACTTT
TRBV19	TRBJ1-1	NA	TRBD1	13	CATSDRGNTEAFF	TGTGCCACCTCGGACAGGGGGAACACTGAAGCTTTCTTT
TRBV30	TRBJ2-1	NA	NA	11	CAWRTRDEQFF	TGTGCCTGGAGGACGAGGGACGAGCAGTTCTTC
TRBV18	TRBJ1-1	once	TRBD1	14	CASSPRQGYTEAFF	TGTGCCAGCTCACCTCGACAGGGGTACACTGAAGCTTTCTTT
TRBV7-2	TRBJ2-5	NA	NA	11	CASSLFETQYF	TGTGCCAGCAGCTTATTCGAGACCCAGTACTTC
TRBV27	TRBJ2-3	once	TRBD1	14	CASSYRGLGDTQYF	TGTGCCAGCAGTTACAGGGGGCTGGGAGATACGCAGTATTTT
TRBV5-6	TRBJ2-3	NA	NA	15	CASSNGGKSTDTQYF	TGTGCCAGCAGCAACGGTGGAAAAAGCACAGATACGCAGTATTTT
TRBV7-2	TRBJ2-1	NA	TRBD2	15	CASSSSGGVRNEQFF	TGTGCCAGCTCGTCTAGCGGGGGGGTAAGGAATGAGCAGTTCTTC
TRBV28	TRBJ2-7	NA	NA	17	CASSLSGRGWSSYEQYF	TGTGCCAGCAGTTTATCCGGCAGGGGCTGGAGCTCCTACGAGCAGTACTTC
TRBV30	TRBJ2-2	NA	TRBD2	17	CASTTSGGSSDTGELFF	TGTGCCTCGACTACTAGCGGGGGGTCGTCGGACACCGGGGAGCTGTTTTTT
TRBV5-1	TRBJ1-6	NA	TRBD1	15	CASSLGRGQNSPLHF	TGCGCCAGCAGCTTGGGGAGGGGGCAAAATTCACCCCTCCACTTT
TRBV19	TRBJ1-1	NA	NA	13	CASSFQRNTEAFF	TGTGCCAGTAGTTTTCAGAGGAACACTGAAGCTTTCTTT
TRBV14	TRBJ2-3	NA	NA	15	CASSPRTTSTDTQYF	TGTGCCAGCAGCCCCCGCACAACTAGCACAGATACGCAGTATTTT
TRBV5-1	TRBJ1-3	NA	NA	18	CASSWDGTVSRSGNTIYF	TGCGCCAGCAGCTGGGATGGTACAGTCTCACGCTCTGGAAACACCATATATTTT
TRBV2	TRBJ1-5	NA	NA	12	CASRISNQPQHF	TGTGCCAGCAGGATTAGCAATCAGCCCCAGCATTTT
TRBV5-1	TRBJ1-2	NA	NA	15	CASSLEGTPNYGYTF	TGCGCCAGCAGCTTGGAGGGAACCCCTAACTATGGCTACACCTTC
TRBV7-9	TRBJ1-1	NA	NA	12	CASSSDTSVAFF	TGTGCCAGCAGTTCGGACACATCTGTAGCTTTCTTT
TRBV6-5	TRBJ1-1	NA	NA	15	CASSYSLEMNTEAFF	TGTGCCAGCAGTTACTCTCTCGAGATGAACACTGAAGCTTTCTTT
TRBV5-1	TRBJ2-7	NA	TRBD2	13	CASGQRGTHEQYF	TGCGCCAGCGGTCAGCGGGGGACGCACGAGCAGTACTTC
TRBV2	TRBJ2-1	NA	NA	10	CASSRTEQFF	TGTGCCAGCAGTAGGACAGAGCAGTTCTTC
TRBV7-2	TRBJ2-2	few	NA	13	CASGNPGTGELFF	TGTGCCAGCGGGAACCCTGGGACCGGGGAGCTGTTTTTT
TRBV5-8	TRBJ2-5	NA	TRBD2	14	CASSLGLASETQYF	TGTGCCAGCAGCTTGGGACTAGCGTCCGAGACCCAGTACTTC
TRBV7-2	TRBJ2-3	NA	NA	13	CASSLYSTDTQYF	TGTGCCAGCAGCTTATATAGCACAGATACGCAGTATTTT
TRBV14	TRBJ1-5	NA	TRBD1	15	CASSQGGTGSQPQHF	TGTGCCAGCAGCCAAGGGGGGACAGGGTCTCAGCCCCAGCATTTT
TRBV5-4	TRBJ1-6	NA	NA	15	CASSVKQGANSPLHF	TGTGCCAGCAGCGTTAAACAGGGCGCCAATTCACCCCTCCACTTT
TRBV7-7	TRBJ2-2	once	NA	15	CASSHATAFTGELFF	TGTGCTAGCAGCCACGCGACAGCTTTTACCGGGGAGCTGTTTTTT